A selection of T cell receptor beta chains follows, all from one sample in a study of blood T cell repertoires in COVID-19. Clones were read by immunoSEQ multiplex PCR, and TCRdb kept only the in-frame ones, dropping some. This sample carries some 200,000 clones, 70% to 90% of them seen once, and the ten largest clones take roughly 9.8%. The sequencing sample was made of peripheral blood. The receptors shown here come from a woman over 75 with acute or convalescent COVID-19. Both conserved end residues are part of each CDR3. Each record gives: clone size, V gene, D gene, CDR3 length, J gene, CDR3 DNA, CDR3 protein. A D gene is named only where the DNA matches it firmly. Clone size, where shown, is once, few, many, or a class for clones that have expanded.

NA	TRBV15	NA	16	TRBJ2-6	TGTGCCACCAGCAGAGAAATAAACTCTGGGGCCAACGTCCTGACTTTC	CATSREINSGANVLTF
NA	TRBV7-2	TRBD2	17	TRBJ2-7	TGTGCCAGCAGCCCCCAACCCCTAGCGGGAGGACTCTACGAGCAGTACTTC	CASSPQPLAGGLYEQYF
NA	TRBV4-1	NA	16	TRBJ2-2	TGCGCCAGCAGCCAAATCGGACAGACGAACACCGGGGAGCTGTTTTTT	CASSQIGQTNTGELFF
NA	TRBV4-3	NA	15	TRBJ1-5	TGCGCCAGCAGCCAGGAATGGGGGGGCCGGGGGCCCCAGCATTTT	CASSQEWGGRGPQHF
NA	TRBV7-2	NA	17	TRBJ2-1	TGTGCCAGCAGCTCCGGGCTCCTCAGGGAACGGATCAATGAGCAGTTCTTC	CASSSGLLRERINEQFF
NA	TRBV7-7	TRBD2	18	TRBJ2-2	TGTGCCAGCAGCAAGGAACGTCCCGGGACGGGGGGTATCGGGGAGCTGTTTTTT	CASSKERPGTGGIGELFF
NA	TRBV5-4	TRBD1	16	TRBJ2-7	TGTGCCAGCAGGCCGTCCCAGGGACAGGCCCCCTACGAGCAGTACTTC	CASRPSQGQAPYEQYF
NA	TRBV24-1	NA	16	TRBJ2-5	TGTGCCACCAGTGATGCTGACAGGCACTCAGGGGAGACCCAGTACTTC	CATSDADRHSGETQYF
NA	TRBV6-6	NA	14	TRBJ2-3	TGTGCCAGCAGTGCTGTGGGCGTCACAGATACGCAGTATTTT	CASSAVGVTDTQYF
few	TRBV6-6	TRBD1	15	TRBJ1-6	TGTGCCAGCAGTTACGGGGACAGGTCAAATTCACCCCTCCACTTT	CASSYGDRSNSPLHF
NA	TRBV5-1	NA	15	TRBJ1-1	TGCGCCAGCAGCTCTGAAAGCCCTGGGGCCACTGAAGCTTTCTTT	CASSSESPGATEAFF
NA	TRBV11-2	NA	14	TRBJ1-2	TGTGCCAGCAGCTTAGATCCCGCCGGGGGGGGCTACACCTTC	CASSLDPAGGGYTF
NA	TRBV2	NA	14	TRBJ2-7	TGTGCCAGCAGTCAGGACACCCGGTTTTACGAGCAGTACTTC	CASSQDTRFYEQYF
NA	TRBV10-3	NA	13	TRBJ2-1	TGTGCCATCAGGGTCCCGGGGGACAATGAGCAGTTCTTC	CAIRVPGDNEQFF
NA	TRBV9	TRBD1	13	TRBJ1-4	TGTGCCAGCAGGGGGACAGCAGAAGAAAAACTGTTTTTT	CASRGTAEEKLFF
NA	TRBV7-9	TRBD2	14	TRBJ2-7	TGTGCCAGCCGCAGTAGCGGGAGTCTTTACGAGCAGTACTTC	CASRSSGSLYEQYF
few	TRBV7-2	TRBD1	14	TRBJ1-2	TGTGCCAGCAGCACAGGGGTCGGGACGGGCGGCTACACCTTC	CASSTGVGTGGYTF
NA	TRBV27	NA	14	TRBJ1-1	TGTGCCAGCAGTTCCCCAGGTTTGAACACTGAAGCTTTCTTT	CASSSPGLNTEAFF
NA	TRBV5-5	TRBD1	15	TRBJ2-7	TGTGCCAGCAGCTTTACAGGGGGCGAGGGAAACGAGCAGTACTTC	CASSFTGGEGNEQYF
NA	TRBV4-1	NA	14	TRBJ2-3	TGCGCCAGCAGCCAAGAGTTGAGTGGAGATACGCAGTATTTT	CASSQELSGDTQYF
NA	TRBV4-3	NA	14	TRBJ1-2	TGCGCCAGCAGCCAAGCAATGGGGAGTTATGGCTACACCTTC	CASSQAMGSYGYTF
NA	TRBV29-1	NA	13	TRBJ2-2	TGCAGCGTGCCCGACAGACACACCGGGGAGCTGTTTTTT	CSVPDRHTGELFF
NA	TRBV11-1	TRBD1	12	TRBJ2-5	TGTGCCAGTTCGGACAGGGAGGAGACCCAGTACTTC	CASSDREETQYF
NA	TRBV7-9	NA	13	TRBJ2-1	TGTGCCAGCAACCGGGGTGGGTACAATGAGCAGTTCTTC	CASNRGGYNEQFF
NA	TRBV5-6	TRBD1	14	TRBJ2-5	TGTGCCAGCAGCAAGACAGGGGGCGCCGAGACCCAGTACTTC	CASSKTGGAETQYF
NA	TRBV19	NA	13	TRBJ2-1	TGTGCCAGTAGTATAGCGCTAGATGGGGAGCAGTTCTTC	CASSIALDGEQFF
NA	TRBV5-4	NA	16	TRBJ1-3	TGTGCCAGCAGCTGGGGTGAGCGGCGCGGGGCGAACACCATATATTTT	CASSWGERRGANTIYF
few	TRBV9	NA	13	TRBJ1-1	TGTGCCAGCAGCGTAGGGGAGAGGAATGAAGCTTTCTTT	CASSVGERNEAFF
NA	TRBV19	NA	12	TRBJ2-2	TGTGCCAGTAGTCAGGAGGGCGGGGAGCTGTTTTTT	CASSQEGGELFF
NA	TRBV6-5	TRBD1	15	TRBJ2-7	TGTGCCAGCAGAACCGTGACAGGGCGATCCTACGAGCAGTACTTC	CASRTVTGRSYEQYF
NA	TRBV14	NA	18	TRBJ2-3	TGTGCCAGCAGCCGAGCACTGCAGGGTTTCGCTAGCACAGATACGCAGTATTTT	CASSRALQGFASTDTQYF
few	TRBV10-1	NA	13	TRBJ2-3	TGCGCCAGCAGCGCGGGGTGGGCAGATACGCAGTATTTT	CASSAGWADTQYF
once	TRBV15	NA	15	TRBJ2-7	TGTGCCACCAGCAGAGATCGGGTCAGCTCCTACGAGCAGTACTTC	CATSRDRVSSYEQYF
once	TRBV19	NA	12	TRBJ1-2	TGTGCCAGTAGTACTTACGGGAAAAGGAACACCTTC	CASSTYGKRNTF
NA	TRBV10-3	NA	15	TRBJ2-2	TGTGCCATCAGATCGGGTAGCGGCGGGACCGGGGAGCTGTTTTTT	CAIRSGSGGTGELFF
NA	TRBV5-4	NA	16	TRBJ2-5	TGTGCCAGCAGCTTGGGATTATACAGGGTTAGGGAGACCCAGTACTTC	CASSLGLYRVRETQYF
NA	TRBV5-1	NA	16	TRBJ2-1	TGCGCCAGCAGCCCCCGCACCTCGAGCTCCTACAATGAGCAGTTCTTC	CASSPRTSSSYNEQFF
NA	TRBV6-2/TRBV6-3	NA	17	TRBJ1-5	TGTGCCAGCAGTTCGACGGCAGGGTGGTCCGGCAATCAGCCCCAGCATTTT	CASSSTAGWSGNQPQHF
NA	TRBV15	NA	13	TRBJ1-2	TGTGCCACCAGCAGAGATACCCGGGATGGCTACACCTTC	CATSRDTRDGYTF
NA	TRBV4-1	NA	15	TRBJ1-2	TGCGCCAGCAGCCATCAAACGGAGGGGAAGGGTGGCTACACCTTC	CASSHQTEGKGGYTF
once	TRBV5-1	TRBD1	13	TRBJ1-1	TGCGCCAGCAGGGACAGGGTGGCGACTGAAGCTTTCTTT	CASRDRVATEAFF
once	TRBV5-1	NA	12	TRBJ1-4	TGCGCCAGCACCGCGGAGGGCGATGTACTGTTTTTT	CASTAEGDVLFF
NA	TRBV7-2	TRBD2	14	TRBJ2-5	TGTGCCAGCAGCTCCCGCGCGGGGGTAGAGACCCAGTACTTC	CASSSRAGVETQYF
once	TRBV11-2	NA	15	TRBJ1-5	TGTGCCAGCAGCTTAGGGGCGGGGGGCCAGGAGCCCCAGCATTTT	CASSLGAGGQEPQHF
few	TRBV20-1	NA	11	TRBJ2-7	TGCAGTGCTAGGTCTGGGCACGAGCAGTACTTC	CSARSGHEQYF
NA	TRBV3-1/TRBV3-2	TRBD2	14	TRBJ2-5	TGTGCCAGCAGCCAATCAGCGGGGGAAAAGACCCAGTACTTC	CASSQSAGEKTQYF
few	TRBV7-2	NA	13	TRBJ1-2	TGTGCCAGCACCTGGGGAGGAAACTATGGCTACACCTTC	CASTWGGNYGYTF
NA	TRBV19	NA	17	TRBJ2-2	TGTGCCAGTAGTATATCGGTCGTCGGAGCGAACACCGGGGAGCTGTTTTTT	CASSISVVGANTGELFF
NA	TRBV12-5	TRBD1	14	TRBJ1-2	TGTGCTAGTGGTGTGGGGGACAGGACCTATGGCTACACCTTC	CASGVGDRTYGYTF
NA	TRBV7-9	TRBD2	15	TRBJ2-3	TGTGCCAGCACCACACTAGCGGGGAGCACAGATACGCAGTATTTT	CASTTLAGSTDTQYF
NA	TRBV5-1	TRBD2	17	TRBJ2-6	TGCGCCAGCAGCTTCTCAGCGGGAACCTCTGGGGCCAACGTCCTGACTTTC	CASSFSAGTSGANVLTF
NA	TRBV6-1	NA	15	TRBJ1-5	TGTGCCAGCAGTGAAGCGAGACTTAGCAATCAGCCCCAGCATTTT	CASSEARLSNQPQHF
NA	TRBV9	NA	13	TRBJ2-5	TGTGCCAGCAGCCCAGGGCACGGAGAGACCCAGTACTTC	CASSPGHGETQYF
NA	TRBV9	NA	15	TRBJ1-5	TGTGCCAGCAGCCCCTGGGGGGACGGCGATCAGCCCCAGCATTTT	CASSPWGDGDQPQHF
NA	TRBV7-2	TRBD2	16	TRBJ2-3	TGTGCCAGCAGCCTTCTAGCGGGACGAAGCACAGATACGCAGTATTTT	CASSLLAGRSTDTQYF
NA	TRBV18	NA	14	TRBJ1-1	TGTGCCAGCTCACCGACACAGTTGAACACTGAAGCTTTCTTT	CASSPTQLNTEAFF
NA	TRBV7-2	TRBD1	15	TRBJ2-2	TGTGCCAGCAGCACCCGACAGGGGGCGACCGGGGAGCTGTTTTTT	CASSTRQGATGELFF
few	TRBV7-9	TRBD1	16	TRBJ1-2	TGTGCCAGCAGCTTAGGCCCCGGTAAGGGGGCGTATGGCTACACCTTC	CASSLGPGKGAYGYTF